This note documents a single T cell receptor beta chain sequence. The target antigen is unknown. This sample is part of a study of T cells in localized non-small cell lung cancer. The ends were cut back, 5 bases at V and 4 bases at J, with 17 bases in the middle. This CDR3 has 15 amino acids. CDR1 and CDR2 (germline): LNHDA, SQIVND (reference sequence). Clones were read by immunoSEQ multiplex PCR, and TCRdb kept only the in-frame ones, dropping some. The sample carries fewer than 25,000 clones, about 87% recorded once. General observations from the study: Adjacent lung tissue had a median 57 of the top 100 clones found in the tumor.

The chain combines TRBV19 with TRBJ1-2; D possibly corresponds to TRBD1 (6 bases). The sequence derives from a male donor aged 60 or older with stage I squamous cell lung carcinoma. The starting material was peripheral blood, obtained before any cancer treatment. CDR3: CASSPQGPRTYGYTF. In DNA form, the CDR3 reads TGTGCCAGTAGTCCTCAGGGGCCCCGGACCTATGGCTACACCTTC.